The 29 T cell receptor beta chains in this list originate from one sample, sequenced in a study of cytomegalovirus exposure and HLA in healthy donors. In the PCR, 60 Vbeta and 13 Jbeta primers were used. Sequencing was performed with immunoSEQ multiplex PCR; in TCRdb, only in-frame clones are kept and a portion is missing. Found here are fewer than 200,000 clones, over 75% of them singletons; the top ten hold around 0.25%. Sequences were obtained from PBMCs. These receptors were obtained from a girl under three years old in good health and CMV-seronegative.

The DNA for the CDR3 is TGTGCCAGCAGTGATCGGGGGACGAACACTGAAGCTTTCTTT. This codes for CASSDRGTNTEAFF. V gene TRBV6-1 combines with J gene TRBJ1-1, with a tentative D call TRBD1 (5 bases). Trimming stripped 3 bases from V and 1 base from J, with 9 bases between. The CDR3 runs 14 residues. Germline CDR1 MNHNS, CDR2 SASEGT.

This sequence joins TRBV5-1 and TRBJ2-1; 12 bases match TRBD2. The trim removed 4 bases at V and 9 bases at J, leaving 14 bases unmatched. The germline gives CDR1 SGHRS, CDR2 YFSETQ. The CDR3 extends over 17 amino acids. DNA for the CDR3: TGCGCCAGCAGCACCACGACTAGCGGGAGAGGGGATGGTGAGCAGTTCTTC. Its translation is CASSTTTSGRGDGEQFF.

V usage is TRBV7-6 and J usage is TRBJ2-7; 8 nucleotides match TRBD1. V was clipped by 0 bases and J by 2 bases; unmatched bases: 3. The CDR3 consists of 15 residues. Germline CDR1 SGHVS, CDR2 FNYEAQ. The CDR3 DNA is TGTGCCAGCAGCTTAGCGGGGACAGGTCCCTACGAGCAGTACTTC. This translates into CASSLAGTGPYEQYF.

The chain combines TRBV7-9 with TRBJ1-1, with D hard to call. V was trimmed by 2 bases and J by 2 bases, leaving 12 bases between them. The germline V gene has CDR1 SEHNR and CDR2 FQNEAQ (reference sequence). CDR3 size: 15 residues. CDR3 region: CASSLSGRRNTEAFF. Written as DNA, the CDR3 is TGTGCCAGCAGCTTAAGCGGGAGAAGAAACACTGAAGCTTTCTTT.

This clone was recorded once. This chain joins TRBV6-6 and TRBJ2-7; TRBD2 matches 13 bases. Germline loops: CDR1 MNHNY, CDR2 SVGAGI (reference sequence). V lost 8 bases and J lost 2; bases outside the gene matches: 3. The CDR3 is made up of 14 amino acids. Written as DNA, the CDR3 is TGTGCCAGCTACGGACTAGCGGGGGCCTACGAGCAGTACTTC. This codes for CASYGLAGAYEQYF.

The table lists this clone with a few counts. The chain links TRBV4-2 to TRBJ1-2; D uncertain. The V and J ends lost 2 bases and 4 bases respectively, with 11 bases between them. CDR1 and CDR2 (germline): LGHNA, YNFKEQ. The length of the CDR3 is 14 residues. This CDR3 is CASSQSRELYGYTF. The CDR3 DNA sequence: TGTGCCAGCAGCCAATCTCGGGAACTCTATGGCTACACCTTC.

The genes are TRBV9 and TRBJ2-3; 7 bases are shared with TRBD1. Germline V lookup: CDR1 SGDLS, CDR2 YYNGEE. The V segment lost 0 bases and the J segment 5 bases; nucleotides outside the gene matches: 9. The CDR3 consists of 16 residues. The CDR3 spells CASSVGEGAPVDTQYF. The CDR3 nucleotides are TGTGCCAGCAGCGTAGGAGAGGGGGCGCCTGTAGATACGCAGTATTTT.

The chain couples TRBV9 to TRBJ1-2; possible D gene TRBD1, 5 bases. With 3 bases removed from V and 0 bases from J, the gap between germline ends came to 12 bases. This CDR3 has 15 amino acids. Per germline, CDR1 SGDLS and CDR2 YYNGEE. The CDR3 bases are TGTGCCAGCAGCGGTCAGGGTTTAACTAACTATGGCTACACCTTC. Residues: CASSGQGLTNYGYTF.

V is TRBV5-1 and J is TRBJ2-5, with 11 bases that match TRBD1. The CDR3 is 15 amino acids. CDR1 and CDR2 from the germline V gene are SGHRS and YFSETQ. The trim removed 8 bases at V and 4 bases at J, leaving 10 bases unmatched. Here the CDR3 reads CASKPGTGGLETQYF. The CDR3 DNA follows: TGCGCCAGTAAACCCGGGACAGGGGGTTTAGAGACCCAGTACTTC.

The J gene is TRBJ1-4, the V gene TRBV6-1; 7 bases match TRBD1. Germline V lookup: CDR1 MNHNS, CDR2 SASEGT. V trimming: 1 base; J trimming: 12 bases; junction bases outside the gene matches: 11. This CDR3 is 15 amino acids long. The CDR3 protein is CASSEEGQGGFQLFF. For the CDR3, the DNA is TGTGCCAGCAGTGAAGAAGGCCAGGGGGGTTTCCAACTGTTTTTT.

This clone occurred a few times. This rearrangement joins TRBV5-4 to TRBJ1-2; TRBD1 is a possible D gene (5 bases). Per germline, CDR1 SGHNT and CDR2 YYREEE (reference sequence). V was cut by 2 bases and J by 4 bases, with 15 bases left in between. The CDR3 runs 15 residues. The CDR3 sequence: CASSFGGYGGYGYTF. The CDR3 DNA sequence: TGTGCCAGCAGCTTCGGGGGATATGGTGGCTATGGCTACACCTTC.

This chain connects TRBV7-9 to TRBJ1-1; TRBD1 agrees at 8 bases. J was trimmed by 5 bases and V by 5 bases; bases with no gene match: 7. This CDR3 has 14 residues. The germline V gene has CDR1 SEHNR and CDR2 FQNEAQ (reference sequence). The CDR3 sequence is CASSQTGARTEAFF. CDR3 DNA: TGTGCCAGCAGCCAGACAGGGGCACGGACTGAAGCTTTCTTT.

The chain uses TRBV7-9 and TRBJ2-5; a weak D match, TRBD2 (6 bases). This CDR3 has 14 residues. V dropped 3 bases and J dropped 0 bases, with 8 bases sitting between them. CDR1 and CDR2 (germline): SEHNR, FQNEAQ (reference sequence). The DNA for the CDR3 is TGTGCCAGCAGCTTGGCGGGGAACCAAGAGACCCAGTACTTC. Encoded protein: CASSLAGNQETQYF.

The chain couples TRBV10-3 to TRBJ1-3; 12 nucleotides align to TRBD1. CDR1 is ENHRY, CDR2 SYGVKD, per germline. This CDR3 has 15 amino acids. Trimming removed 7 bases from V and 2 bases from J; junction bases left unmatched: 3. The CDR3 nucleotides are TGTGCCATCACCGGGGACAGGGGGCCTGGAAACACCATATATTTT. This translates into CAITGDRGPGNTIYF.

This clone was detected once. The rearrangement links TRBV5-8 to TRBJ1-1; the D gene is possibly TRBD1 (5 bases). The germline CDR1 and CDR2 sequences are SGHTS and YDEGEE. CDR3 length equals 14 residues. V was trimmed by 3 bases and J by 0 bases, leaving 9 bases between them. For the CDR3, the DNA is TGTGCCAGCAGCTCGACAGATTTGAACACTGAAGCTTTCTTT. As protein: CASSSTDLNTEAFF.

The gene calls are TRBV15 and TRBJ1-4; weak D call: TRBD1 (5 bases). V shed 6 bases and J shed 6 bases, with 11 bases lying between them. Germline CDR1 and CDR2: LNHNV and YYDKDF (reference sequence). CDR3 length: 13 residues. CDR3 DNA: TGTGCCACCAGGAATCCGGGGGATGAAAAACTGTTTTTT. The encoded protein is CATRNPGDEKLFF. The variable domain in full, completed from reference TRBV15 and TRBJ1-4, reads DAMVIQNPRYQVTQFGKPVTLSCSQTLNHNVMYWYQQKSSQAPKLLFHYYDKDFNNEADTPDNFQSRRPNTSFCFLDIRSPGLGDTAMYLCATRNPGDEKLFFGSGTQLSVL.

This chain uses TRBV7-3 with TRBJ2-3; D perhaps matches TRBD2 (7 bases). CDR1 SGHTA and CDR2 FQGTGA come from the germline V gene. The V end lost 3 bases, the J end lost 4 bases, and 11 bases lay between the germline ends. The CDR3 is made up of 14 amino acids. The CDR3 region is CASSFRGASDTQYF. CDR3 nucleotide sequence: TGTGCCAGCAGCTTTCGGGGGGCCTCAGATACGCAGTATTTT.

The chain carries TRBV9 and TRBJ2-1; D possibly corresponds to TRBD1 (5 bases). Germline-derived CDR1 and CDR2 are SGDLS and YYNGEE. V dropped 4 bases and J dropped 4 bases, with 12 bases sitting between them. CDR3 length equals 14 residues. The CDR3 bases are TGTGCCAGCAGCCCCCCGGACAAATACAATGAGCAGTTCTTC. Translating gives CASSPPDKYNEQFF.

The genes are TRBV25-1 and TRBJ2-7; D is perhaps TRBD1 (5 bases). V was trimmed by 6 bases and J by 0 bases, leaving 9 bases between them. The germline CDR1 and CDR2 sequences are MGHDK and SYGVNS. The CDR3 runs to 13 residues. CDR3 residues: CASSTGYSYEQYF. In nucleotides, the CDR3 is TGTGCCAGCAGCACAGGATACTCCTACGAGCAGTACTTC.

This chain joins TRBV19 and TRBJ1-1, with D possibly TRBD1 on 6 matching bases. Trimming took off 5 bases at V and 2 bases at J, with 21 bases between the two ends. CDR1 and CDR2 (germline): LNHDA, SQIVND (reference sequence). The CDR3 length is 17 residues. The CDR3 DNA follows: TGTGCCAGTAGTGATGCAGGGGCACTATCCCGCAACACTGAAGCTTTCTTT. It codes for CASSDAGALSRNTEAFF.

This clone has a single count. This chain uses TRBV4-3 with TRBJ2-7, with TRBD2 matching 8 bases. Germline lookup yields CDR1 LGHNA and CDR2 YSLEER. CDR3 length: 17 residues. The J segment lost 2 bases and the V segment lost 1 base, leaving 10 bases of the junction unmatched. The CDR3 DNA is TGCGCCAGCAGCCAAGGGGCGTTTCGGGAGGGGGCCTACGAGCAGTACTTC. It codes for CASSQGAFREGAYEQYF.

The rearrangement joins TRBV6-1 to TRBJ2-7, with TRBD2 matching 9 bases. V lost 6 bases to trimming and J lost 0 bases; unmatched junction nucleotides: 3. Germline CDR1 is MNHNS and CDR2 is SASEGT. CDR3 length: 14 amino acids. CDR3 sequence: CASRRLAASYEQYF. CDR3 bases: TGTGCCAGCAGAAGACTAGCGGCCTCCTACGAGCAGTACTTC.

This clone was seen once. The CDR3 coding sequence is TGTGCCAGCAGCGAGCGATCTGTGGGAAACACCATATATTTT. As protein: CASSERSVGNTIYF. The rearrangement uses TRBV11-3 and TRBJ1-3; D is uncertain. Per the germline V gene, CDR1 is SGHNT and CDR2 is YENEEA. This CDR3 comprises 14 residues. Trimming took 5 bases from V and 4 from J, leaving 12 bases between them. The full variable domain, rest sourced from reference TRBV11-3 and TRBJ1-3, is EAGVVQSPRYKIIEKKQPVAFWCNPISGHNTLYWYLQNLGQGPELLIRYENEEAVDDSQLPKDRFSAERLKGVDSTLKIQPAELGDSAVYLCASSERSVGNTIYFGEGSWLTVV.

Here the CDR3 DNA reads TGTGCCAGCAGCTTGATGACAGGCGTGAACGAGCAGTACTTC. It codes for CASSLMTGVNEQYF. V and J are TRBV5-6 and TRBJ2-7, with D perhaps TRBD1 (6 bases). V lost 1 base and J lost 5, with 13 bases in between. From germline, CDR1 is SGHDT and CDR2 YYEEEE. This CDR3 is built from 14 residues.

The chain has TRBV6-7 and TRBJ2-3; 7 nucleotides align to TRBD2. TRBV6-7 is an ORF; its function is uncertain. V trimming: 5 bases; J trimming: 6 bases; junction bases outside the gene matches: 17. The CDR3 has 17 amino acids. Written as DNA, the CDR3 is TGTGCCAGCAGTCAACTCGTGGCTAGCGGCCCTGGGGATACGCAGTATTTT. It is translated as CASSQLVASGPGDTQYF.

The chain carries TRBV11-2 and TRBJ1-6; D unclear. From germline, CDR1 is SGHAT and CDR2 FQNNGV. Trimming shortened V by 1 base and J by 4 bases, and 5 bases separated the two germline ends. The CDR3 consists of 14 residues. This chain's CDR3 is CASSLAGYNSPLHF. As DNA, the CDR3 is TGTGCCAGCAGCTTAGCGGGGTATAATTCACCCCTCCACTTT.

The rearrangement links TRBV6-1 to TRBJ2-7; 7 bases are a match to TRBD2. The germline gives CDR1 MNHNS, CDR2 SASEGT. Unmatched junction bases numbered 10, after V lost 4 bases and J lost 4 bases. This CDR3 is built from 15 residues. The CDR3: CASSVSTGGIYEQYF. Here the CDR3 DNA reads TGTGCCAGCAGTGTTAGCACGGGGGGAATTTACGAGCAGTACTTC.

This CDR3 is CASSQPGLPSYEQYF. The CDR3 coding sequence is TGTGCCAGCAGCCAACCGGGACTCCCCTCGTACGAGCAGTACTTC. This rearrangement joins TRBV4-2 to TRBJ2-7; possibly TRBD2 for D (6 bases). Between the trimmed V and J ends, which lost 2 bases and 4 bases, there was a span of 15 bases. The CDR3 consists of 15 residues. Looked up from germline, CDR1 is LGHNA and CDR2 is YNFKEQ.

J is TRBJ2-7 and V is TRBV18; TRBD2 matches at 10 bases. This CDR3 region has 17 residues. V shed 0 bases, J shed 0 bases, and the junction held 5 bases outside the gene matches. The V gene's germline CDR1 is KGHSH and CDR2 LQKENI. The DNA for the CDR3 is TGTGCCAGCTCACCACCCACTAGCGGGGCCAGCTCCTACGAGCAGTACTTC. It translates to CASSPPTSGASSYEQYF.